The T cell receptor (beta chain) under discussion was sequenced for a study of OX40 agonist ivuxolimab in advanced cancers. Study background: Aged roughly 23 to 79 with a mean of approximately 57 years, they were more than 80% male. Partial responses, seen in three patients, involved one hepatocellular carcinoma and two cutaneous melanomas.

Blood specimens came from baseline, cycle 4 day 1, and cycle 7 day 1. This table comes from immunoSEQ multiplex PCR, and its TCRdb copy is limited to in-frame clones, with some not included. The sample has 10,000 or so clones, 78% seen once. This CDR3 is built from 14 residues. The trim removed 6 bases at V and 6 bases at J, leaving 9 bases unmatched. Germline CDR1 MDHEN, CDR2 SYDVKM. The source material was CD4+ or CD8+ T cells sorted from blood, sampled in a trial of the OX40 agonist ivuxolimab. The receptor was isolated from an adult with an advanced solid tumor such as melanoma, head and neck, liver or kidney cancer. J is TRBJ2-7 and V is TRBV28, with 9 bases identical to TRBD1. CDR3 loop: CASRFKDRGPEQYF. CDR3 in DNA: TGTGCCAGCAGGTTTAAGGACAGGGGACCCGAGCAGTACTTC.